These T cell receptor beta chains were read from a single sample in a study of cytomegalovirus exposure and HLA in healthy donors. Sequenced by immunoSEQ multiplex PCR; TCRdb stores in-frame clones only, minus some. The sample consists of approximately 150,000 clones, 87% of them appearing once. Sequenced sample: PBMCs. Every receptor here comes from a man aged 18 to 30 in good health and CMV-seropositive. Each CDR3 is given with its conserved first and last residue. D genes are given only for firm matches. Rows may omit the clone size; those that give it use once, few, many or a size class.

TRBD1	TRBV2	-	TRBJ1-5	CASTQTGDQPQHF	TGTGCCAGCACCCAGACAGGGGATCAGCCCCAGCATTTT
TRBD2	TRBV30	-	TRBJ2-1	CASGRGVAGSSYNEQFF	TGTGCATCGGGGCGAGGGGTAGCGGGAAGCTCCTACAATGAGCAGTTCTTC
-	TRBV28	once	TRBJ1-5	CASTVQNQPQHF	TGTGCCAGCACCGTACAGAATCAGCCCCAGCATTTT
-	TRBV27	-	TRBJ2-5	CASSFLTGAETQYF	TGTGCCAGCAGTTTCTTAACGGGAGCAGAGACCCAGTACTTC
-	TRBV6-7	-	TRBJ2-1	CASSYSKAPPQGWPYNEQFF	TGTGCCAGCAGTTACTCGAAGGCCCCCCCCCAGGGCTGGCCCTACAATGAGCAGTTCTTC
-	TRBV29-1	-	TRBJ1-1	CSVAIVSGAFF	TGCAGCGTTGCAATTGTGTCGGGGGCTTTCTTT
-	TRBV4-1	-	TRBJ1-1	CASSQGGKEGNTEAFF	TGCGCCAGCAGCCAAGGAGGGAAAGAGGGTAACACTGAAGCTTTCTTT
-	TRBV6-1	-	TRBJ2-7	CASRRTATSDEQYF	TGTGCCAGCAGGAGGACAGCCACCTCAGACGAGCAGTACTTC
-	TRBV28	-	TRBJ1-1	CASSLILGGGLKNTEAFF	TGTGCCAGCAGCTTAATCCTTGGGGGGGGACTGAAGAACACTGAAGCTTTTTTT
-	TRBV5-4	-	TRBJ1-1	CASSLDSNTEAFF	TGTGCCAGCAGCTTAGACTCGAACACTGAAGCTTTCTTT
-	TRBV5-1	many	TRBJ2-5	CASAFSGETQYF	TGCGCCAGCGCTTTTTCCGGGGAGACCCAGTACTTC
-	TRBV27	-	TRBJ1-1	CASSFSSRDTEAFF	TGTGCCAGCAGTTTTTCTTCCAGGGACACTGAAGCTTTCTTT
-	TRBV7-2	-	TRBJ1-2	CASSFGSTGLLYGYTF	TGTGCCAGCAGCTTTGGGTCGACAGGCTTGCTCTATGGCTACACCTTC
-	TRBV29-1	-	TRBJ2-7	CSVGAVTYEQYF	TGCAGCGTAGGGGCCGTAACCTACGAGCAGTACTTC
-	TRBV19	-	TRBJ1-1	CASSVLAENTEAFF	TGTGCCAGTAGTGTTTTGGCAGAGAACACTGAAGCTTTCTTT
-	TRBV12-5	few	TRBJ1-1	CASGLGYSGTEAFF	TGTGCTAGTGGTTTGGGTTATTCGGGAACTGAAGCTTTCTTT
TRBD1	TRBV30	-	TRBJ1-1	CAWTNTLTGLNTEAFF	TGTGCCTGGACCAATACTCTGACAGGGCTGAACACTGAAGCTTTCTTT
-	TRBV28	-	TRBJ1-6	CASGLTGAVTYNSPLHF	TGTGCCAGCGGATTGACGGGAGCAGTCACCTATAATTCACCCCTCCACTTT